These 13 T cell receptor beta chains came from one sample sequenced in a study of T cell clusters in autoimmune cytopenias. TRB was amplified by touch-down multiplex PCR, primer pools A and B combined. TCRdb reprocessed the multiplex PCR reads and keeps a single row for each CDR3 protein, giving no DNA. The sample holds more than 7,000 distinct CDR3 sequences. TRB amplification used approximately 0.25 ug of peripheral blood genomic DNA. Sequencing was done on a sample of peripheral blood. The source of these receptors is a human donor with an autoimmune cytopenia or autoimmune hepatitis (not recorded which).

The chain joins TRBV18 to TRBJ2-7; TCRdb outputs TRBD2, but without DNA this stays unchecked. The germline gives CDR1 KGHSH, CDR2 LQKENI. The CDR3 has 12 residues. This CDR3 is CASSPSGLGQYF.

Considering frequency, this clonotype is medium-sized. The chain carries TRBV19 and TRBJ2-6; TCRdb outputs TRBD2, but without DNA this stays unchecked. Germline V gene sequence: CDR1 LNHDA, CDR2 SQIVND (reference sequence). The CDR3 totals 17 residues. CDR3: CASSMPGEGSGANVLTF. Full variable domain (outside the CDR3, taken from reference TRBV19 and TRBJ2-6): DGGITQSPKYLFRKEGQNVTLSCEQNLNHDAMYWYRQDPGQGLRLIYYSQIVNDFQKGDIAEGYSVSREKKESFPLTVTSAQKNPTAFYLCASSMPGEGSGANVLTFGAGSRLTVL.

This rearrangement joins TRBV28 to TRBJ2-2; TCRdb's D call of TRBD1 is untestable without DNA. CDR1 and CDR2 from the germline V gene are MDHEN and SYDVKM. The CDR3 extends over 16 amino acids. This CDR3 reads CASSLVGQGGTGELFF.

The chain combines TRBV6-5 with TRBJ1-4; TCRdb picks TRBD1, but there is no DNA to check that call. This CDR3 contains 15 residues. Per the germline V gene, CDR1 is MNHEY and CDR2 is SVGAGI. This CDR3 is CASSYSNPLNEKLFF.

Frequency places this clonotype as medium-sized. This chain uses TRBV19 with TRBJ2-1; checking the TCRdb D call of TRBD2 is not possible without DNA. The germline CDR1 and CDR2 sequences are LNHDA and SQIVND (reference sequence). This CDR3 spans 15 amino acids. The CDR3: CASSGLAGVGNEQFF.

V and J are TRBV19 and TRBJ2-5; TCRdb selects TRBD1, and the lack of DNA leaves this call unchecked. This CDR3 region has 16 residues. Germline values: CDR1 LNHDA, CDR2 SQIVND (reference sequence). The CDR3 is CASSIDGTGGDETQYF.

According to its frequency, this clonotype is medium-sized. The V gene is TRBV7-6, the J gene TRBJ1-1. The germline V gene has CDR1 SGHVS and CDR2 FNYEAQ. The CDR3 spans 12 residues. This CDR3 reads CASSFMNTEAFF.

The genes are TRBV19 and TRBJ2-7; TCRdb returns TRBD1, unconfirmable since there is no DNA. The CDR3 runs 15 residues. Germline V gene data show CDR1 as LNHDA and CDR2 as SQIVND (reference sequence). The CDR3 is CASSIGTGSVYEQYF.

In terms of frequency, this clonotype is medium-sized (0.01 to 0.1%). This chain connects TRBV5-6 to TRBJ2-3; the TCRdb call, TRBD2, lacks DNA for checking. Germline lookup yields CDR1 SGHDT and CDR2 YYEEEE. The CDR3 is 17 amino acids. CDR3 sequence: CASSKTGRREGTDTQYF.

The chain recombines TRBV24-1 with TRBJ2-1; TCRdb names TRBD1, which stays unverified in the absence of DNA. The CDR3 sequence is 15 residues long. In germline, CDR1 is KGHDR, CDR2 SFDVKD. CDR3 in amino acids: CATSGPGTEDDEQFF.

J is TRBJ2-7 and V is TRBV12-3 or TRBV12-4; TCRdb reports TRBD2, a call that lacks DNA to check it against. This CDR3 comprises 16 residues. CDR3 region: CASSWSVLAGGYEQYF.

The chain uses TRBV20-1 and TRBJ2-7; TCRdb's D call of TRBD1 is untestable without DNA. From germline, CDR1 is DFQATT and CDR2 SNEGSKA (reference sequence). This CDR3 has 15 residues. CDR3 in amino acids: CSASPLRQGSYEQYF.

By frequency, this clonotype registers medium-sized (0.01 to 0.1%). The genes are TRBV6-1 and TRBJ2-1. The germline V gene encodes CDR1 MNHNS and CDR2 SASEGT. CDR3 size: 13 residues. The CDR3: CASKDLTYNEQFF.